A single T cell receptor beta chain is shown here with its context. Its antigen is not yet known. The input lacks base qualities; no much larger clone sits a single base away. The record originates from a study of cytomegalovirus exposure and HLA in healthy donors (dated by TCRdb to 2016 to 2017). Background for the entire study: In an earlier analysis of under 600 of the donors, roughly 300 Gb of sequence data and 90 million to 120 million unique TCR beta sequences from 150 million to 200 million T cells were reported. In a later analysis, previously published TCR beta repertoires from 670 or so donors were re-analyzed and high-resolution HLA genotyping was added so that TCR occurrence patterns could be studied. Typing coverage varied by locus: 629-630 donors for A, B, C, DRB1 and DQB1; approximately 520 for DQA1; 600 to 610 for DPA1; roughly 450 for DPB1. Every discovery cohort repertoire had been produced on one sequencing platform. An early release that covered roughly 600 HLA-typed donors contained approximately 320 gigabases of sequencing data and some 87 million unique TCR sequences. The study combined high-throughput TCR immunosequencing, statistical association of individual TCRs with disease status, and machine learning to predict cytomegalovirus infection status. Along with the approximately 650-subject first cohort, a separate validation cohort of some 130 different subjects was used. The study profiled the T cell repertoires of about 720 subjects by immunosequencing and related them to cytomegalovirus serostatus. Among a few hundred genotyped donors of the cohort, an average of approximately 240,000 unique TCR beta nucleotide sequences were sequenced per donor, about a sixth of them non-productive. An earlier analysis of some 600 of the donors applied high-throughput TCR beta sequencing to assess whether each TCR beta V gene segment acted as functional or pseudogenic. The later analysis used no new phenotypic data to find candidate immune exposures, relying instead on TCR beta sequences and their occurrence across donors. A later genetic analysis used genome-wide SNP genotypes for about 65% of the 666 donors, treating that subset as a discovery cohort. The study was designed to test whether signatures of past pathogen exposure could be identified by cataloging public T cell receptors. HLA typing covered class I and class II loci at four-digit resolution. A handful of DR-DQ haplotypes were handled as single units for association and clustering because linkage in the cohort was strong. The genetic ancestry cluster associated with self-reported Caucasian donors included over 65% of the roughly 400 genotyped donors. Donor age, sex, ethnicity and CMV serostatus were compiled alongside the repertoire data.

The cohort was made up of approximately 700 healthy bone marrow donors. At the time of sampling, all cohort members were nominally healthy, though unrecorded immune exposures were likely present. The donor was CMV seropositive and was included in the group of 290 or so seropositive cohort members. Every donor gave a peripheral blood sample, and the peripheral blood mononuclear cells from that sample were used for TCR beta sequencing. The Qiagen DNeasy Blood Extraction Kit was used to extract genomic DNA from the blood cell samples. Findings and caveats that apply to the study as a whole: In a later genetic analysis, fewer N-insertions in productive TCRs were reported among donors in an Asian-associated ancestry cluster than the roughly 700-donor mean. A further reported finding was that TCR beta sequences accurately predicted the HLA-A and HLA-B alleles for most subjects in the first cohort. Roughly uniform sequencing depth across donors was assumed in presence/absence analyses, although this assumption may not hold. The classifier was reported to diagnose cytomegalovirus status with high specificity and sensitivity in both the original cohort and the validation cohort. Because HLA typing was missing for some donors at each locus, association tests included only the typed subset. V-gene and J-gene trimming of TCR beta chains was associated with a missense DCLRE1C variant in a later genetic analysis, and the association was replicated in an independent cohort. According to a later analysis, most CMV-associated TCR beta chains appeared to be HLA-restricted, and the HLA associations seemed to be driven largely by CMV exposure. Some IMGT-functional V segments, including TRBV6-2 and TRBV6-3, could not be distinguished by the 87-base-pair reads and were therefore excluded. In a later analysis, the rate of TCR association differed among HLA loci, with DRB1 alleles having the most associated TCRs and HLA-C alleles having the fewest. According to a later analysis, parvovirus B19, influenza, CMV and Epstein-Barr virus appeared linked to several top co-occurrence clusters. A cluster of highly shared sequence variants was judged likely to represent a technical artifact of the sequencing pipeline. Three of the identified cytomegalovirus-associated TCR beta chains were confirmed in vitro to be specific for cytomegalovirus antigens. In a later analysis, HLA-associated TCR beta chains showed more clonal expansion and lower generation probabilities than non-associated chains that were equally common. Approximately 16 rarely observed V segments, including chromosome 9 orphons, were excluded from the earlier analysis of just under 600 of the donors because counts were too low. The study listed 164 TCR beta chains as associated with cytomegalovirus. While some public TCRs were present in many individuals, most TCR sequences turned up only very rarely across donors. Strong co-occurrence of HLA alleles, especially DR and DQ, made assigning TCR associations to individual alleles difficult. In this cohort, only TCR beta chains were sequenced, and detectable features were limited by the absence of alpha or paired-chain data. Linkage disequilibrium might explain the correlated functional status among segregating V segments, but an unknown experimental factor could not be excluded. At a false discovery rate of 0.05, a later analysis linked around 17,000 TCR beta sequences to specific HLA alleles. For the cohort, immune exposure information was limited to CMV serostatus. In an earlier analysis of approximately 600 of the donors, most TCR beta V segments were observed in productive rearrangements about 90% or about 30% of the time, broadly matching IMGT annotations. According to the authors, the approach could potentially be generalized to other disease states and immunological phenotypes.

CDR1 is given as MNHEY and CDR2 as SMNVEV, both from the germline V gene (reference sequence). V loses 6 bases of germline sequence and J loses 6 bases, and the interval between the two ends is 30 bases. Inclusive of the bounding cysteine and phenylalanine, the CDR3 is 19 residues long. This entry keeps only the CDR3 DNA: 57 bases, framed from base 1. The library was produced with the immunoSEQ multiplex PCR assay. For the multiplex PCR, a mixture combining 60 forward primers for TCR Vbeta segments and 13 reverse primers for TCR Jbeta segments was used. The CDR3 region of rearranged TCR beta genes was amplified from genomic DNA with a multiplex PCR assay. Amplified TCR beta libraries were sequenced as 87-base-pair reads on the Illumina HiSeq System. The study's processing was this. In a later analysis, some 80 million unique TCR beta chains were counted across the roughly 610 repertoires, and around 10 million of these chains were shared by at least two donors. Raw reads were error-corrected and collapsed into unique sequences by a nearest-neighbor algorithm in which closely related sequences were merged to remove PCR and sequencing errors. To assign V, D and J gene segments, CDR3 sequences were aligned to IMGT reference sequences. For a sequence to be retained, a match of at least six nucleotides was required to both a V gene segment and a J gene segment. A rearrangement was called productive if the CDR3 had no stop codons and remained in frame with V and J, and every other rearrangement was called non-productive. Following IMGT convention, CDR3 was defined as the stretch from the second conserved V-encoded cysteine up to the conserved J-encoded phenylalanine. The earlier analysis of 500 to 750 of the donors excluded any sequence lacking an unambiguous match to a single V gene segment. In an earlier analysis of 587 of the donors, V segments were called functional above 56.7% productive rearrangements and were called segregating when the between-donor standard deviation exceeded 5%. A statistical classification framework was built for diagnosing cytomegalovirus status from the catalog of TCR beta chain sequences. In a later analysis, TCR nucleotide sequences were compared against IMGT/GENE-DB human TR gene sequences so that V and J genes could be assigned. A later analysis assigned CDR3 sequences and most-parsimonious VDJ recombination scenarios with the TCRdist pipeline. In a later analysis, each TCR beta chain was defined by its CDR3 amino acid sequence together with its V-gene family, and reads without a unique V-gene family were excluded. In a later analysis, 500 to 700 highly shared, low-generation-probability nucleotide sequences were removed to address suspected cross-contamination and a sequencing artifact. In a later analysis, a clonal expansion index for each public chain was calculated from normalized within-repertoire ranks of inferred template counts. In a later analysis, generation probabilities were computed using a VDJ recombination model fitted to out-of-frame rearrangements, and the results were checked against IGoR. Hypergeometric tests were used in a later analysis to score TCR-TCR, TCR-HLA and TCR-CMV co-occurrence, with a repertoire-size bias correction applied to the TCR pairs. False discovery rates were estimated in a later analysis by permuting HLA or CMV assignments 20 times. In a later analysis, co-occurring TCRs were grouped using DBSCAN, with TCRdist sequence similarity added in when clustering inside HLA-allele-positive subsets. For co-occurrence clustering, repertoires with fewer than 30,000 or more than 120,000 public chains were excluded, along with five or six repertoires with anomalous nucleotide sharing. As stored in TCRdb, this immuneACCESS dataset retains in-frame rearrangements with V and J assigned. A fraction of the clones does not appear; measured against another copy, unresolved V genes explain less than half of the discrepancy, and the remainder lacks a known reason. That table supplies the V and J calls and clone size; D and trimming were determined from the DNA. The sample table holds 130,000 to 150,000 clones, of which about 78% were seen once. Approximately 7% of the sample rests with the top ten.

This TCR derives from a man aged 40-50 years in good health and CMV-seropositive. Recombination connected TRBV27 to TRBJ2-1, with a weak D call of TRBD1 (6 bases match). Material: PBMCs. The DNA sequence is as follows: TGTGCCAGCAGCAAGTTAAAGACCCGGGACAAGGGGATCCCCAATGAGCAGTTCTTC. This encodes CASSKLKTRDKGIPNEQFF.